Below are 27 T cell receptor beta chains sequenced from a single sample in a study of blood T cell repertoires in COVID-19. The assay was immunoSEQ multiplex PCR, and TCRdb's table has in-frame clones only and misses some. The sample carries around 60,000 clones, approximately 80% recorded once. Sequenced input: peripheral blood. Every receptor here comes from a man between 65 and 80 years old with acute or convalescent COVID-19.

The genes are TRBV5-1 and TRBJ1-1; the match to TRBD1 covers 10 bases. The trim removed 5 bases at V and 0 bases at J, leaving 7 bases unmatched. The CDR3 has 16 amino acids. Germline V gene data show CDR1 as SGHRS and CDR2 as YFSETQ. The CDR3 DNA sequence: TGCGCCAGCAGGGATGGGACAGGGGACATGAACACTGAAGCTTTCTTT. It encodes CASRDGTGDMNTEAFF.

The CDR3 sequence is CASSPGGTAYNEQFF. The CDR3 DNA reads TGTGCCAGCAGTCCTGGGGGGACAGCCTACAATGAGCAGTTCTTC. The genes are TRBV6-4 and TRBJ2-1, with D perhaps TRBD1 (7 bases). CDR3 size: 15 residues. The germline V gene has CDR1 MRHNA and CDR2 SNTAGT. With 5 bases removed from V and 2 bases from J, the gap between germline ends came to 13 bases.

The chain combines TRBV3-1 (or the pseudogene TRBV3-2) with TRBJ2-5; 9 bases are a match to TRBD2. After removal of 4 bases from V and 2 bases from J, the junction contained 14 bases not matched to a gene. This CDR3 has 18 amino acids. Germline loops: CDR1 LGHDT, CDR2 YNNKEL (reference sequence). The CDR3, as DNA: TGTGCCAGCAGCCCCGTGGGGCCAGCGGGGGGTCGACAAGAGACCCAGTACTTC. The encoded protein is CASSPVGPAGGRQETQYF.

The rearrangement links TRBV21-1 to TRBJ1-2; TRBD1 is taken as the D call from the table, unchecked against the DNA. TRBV21-1 is a pseudogene locus. The CDR3 has 18 amino acids. This chain's CDR3 is CASSKAPSLDRNNYGYTF. For the CDR3, the DNA is TGTGCCAGCAGCAAAGCCCCCTCTCTGGACAGAAATAACTATGGCTACACCTTC.

This clone was counted a few times. The chain joins TRBV5-5 to TRBJ2-5; no reliable D call. Trimming pared 2 bases from V and 0 bases from J, leaving 11 bases between. In germline, CDR1 is SGHKS, CDR2 YYEKEE (reference sequence). The CDR3 runs 15 residues. DNA of the CDR3: TGTGCCAGCAGCTTCTCAGGAACAAACCAAGAGACCCAGTACTTC. It encodes CASSFSGTNQETQYF.

The chain links TRBV2 to TRBJ2-2; perhaps TRBD2 as D (7 bases). Trimming removed 6 bases at V and 3 bases at J, with 17 bases between. The CDR3 covers 16 residues. The germline V gene has CDR1 SNHLY and CDR2 FYNNEI. CDR3 nucleotides: TGTGCCAGCAGCAAAAGGGGGGGGAAGTACACCGGGGAGCTGTTTTTT. Residues: CASSKRGGKYTGELFF.

The gene calls are TRBV6-4 and TRBJ1-1, with 7 bases lining up with TRBD1. The V gene end was trimmed by 2 bases and the J gene end by 4 bases; junction bases not matched to a gene: 7. The CDR3 covers 15 residues. Germline V lookup: CDR1 MRHNA, CDR2 SNTAGT. The CDR3 region has the DNA TGTGCCAGCAGTGACGATTCACAGGGGAGCACTGAAGCTTTCTTT. This encodes CASSDDSQGSTEAFF.

The CDR3 here is CASSPLEGRAFF. DNA for the CDR3: TGTGCCAGCAGCCCCCTGGAGGGGCGAGCTTTCTTT. The V and J genes are TRBV28 and TRBJ1-1; the D gene is possibly TRBD1 (5 bases). The CDR3 totals 12 residues. V was trimmed by 6 bases and J by 10 bases, leaving 15 bases between them. The germline V gene has CDR1 MDHEN and CDR2 SYDVKM.

This clone has more than one count but fewer than ten. CDR3 in amino acids: CASSQGGGTGDSPLHF. CDR3 coding DNA: TGTGCCAGCAGCCAAGGGGGCGGGACAGGGGATTCACCCCTCCACTTT. The chain has TRBV3-1 (or the pseudogene TRBV3-2) and TRBJ1-6; 10 positions match TRBD1. J gave up 8 bases and V 1 base, and 5 bases lay outside the gene matches. This CDR3 spans 16 amino acids. Looked up from germline, CDR1 is LGHDT and CDR2 is YNNKEL (reference sequence).

This clone is a singleton in its sample. CDR3 in DNA: TGTGCCAGCATTAGCCGCGGGTTCTCCTACAATGAGCAGTTCTTC. It specifies CASISRGFSYNEQFF. V usage is TRBV11-2 and J usage is TRBJ2-1, with D perhaps matching TRBD2 (5 bases). V shed 7 bases and J shed 0 bases, with 13 bases lying between them. CDR3 size: 15 residues. The germline CDR1 and CDR2 sequences are SGHAT and FQNNGV.

This chain links TRBV4-2 with TRBJ2-3; a weak D match, TRBD1 (5 bases). Germline lookup yields CDR1 LGHNA and CDR2 YNFKEQ. Trimming took off 1 base at V and 2 bases at J, with 13 bases between the two ends. This CDR3 comprises 16 residues. In nucleotides, the CDR3 is TGTGCCAGCAGCCAAGGGTGGAGTGGGGCCACAGATACGCAGTATTTT. The encoded protein is CASSQGWSGATDTQYF.

The chain recombines TRBV5-1 with TRBJ2-3; D is perhaps TRBD2 (6 bases). This CDR3 is built from 14 residues. CDR1 and CDR2 (germline): SGHRS, YFSETQ. Trimming shortened V by 2 bases and J by 1 base, and 8 bases separated the two germline ends. CDR3: CASSFSSGTDTQYF. CDR3 nucleotide sequence: TGCGCCAGCAGCTTTTCTAGCGGCACAGATACGCAGTATTTT.

The sample holds one count of this clone. The genes are TRBV3-1 (or the pseudogene TRBV3-2) and TRBJ2-7; 9 nucleotides match TRBD1. From germline, CDR1 is LGHDT and CDR2 YNNKEL (reference sequence). V lost 4 bases to trimming and J lost 2 bases; unmatched junction nucleotides: 3. The CDR3 spans 14 residues. The CDR3 loop is CASSPGTGTYEQYF. As DNA, the CDR3 is TGTGCCAGCAGCCCCGGGACAGGGACCTACGAGCAGTACTTC.

The chain has TRBV5-8 and TRBJ1-2; possible D gene TRBD1, 6 bases. V lost 2 bases, J lost 5 bases, and 10 bases lay in between. Germline V gene lookup returns CDR1 SGHTS and CDR2 YDEGEE. This CDR3 has 13 residues. The CDR3 sequence is CASSFEGGYGYTF. CDR3 in DNA: TGTGCCAGCAGCTTTGAGGGGGGGTATGGCTACACCTTC.

The V call is TRBV29-1, the J call TRBJ2-7, with D perhaps TRBD1 (6 bases). The CDR3 length is 13 residues. Trimming removed 0 bases from V and 5 bases from J, with 11 bases in between. The germline CDR1 and CDR2 sequences are SQVTM and ANQGSEA. CDR3 in amino acids: CSVEDRNRDEQYF. DNA of the CDR3: TGCAGCGTTGAAGACCGCAACAGGGACGAGCAGTACTTC.

The V and J genes are TRBV6-6 and TRBJ1-5; 9 nucleotides agree with TRBD1. Per the germline V gene, CDR1 is MNHNY and CDR2 is SVGAGI (reference sequence). V trimming: 6 bases; J trimming: 0 bases; junction bases outside the gene matches: 6. This CDR3 contains 16 residues. CDR3: CASRGTGSFSNQPQHF. For the CDR3, the DNA is TGTGCCAGCAGGGGGACAGGGAGCTTTAGCAATCAGCCCCAGCATTTT.

The rearrangement joins TRBV28 to TRBJ2-7; possible D gene TRBD1, 5 bases. Germline V CDR1 and CDR2: MDHEN, SYDVKM. This CDR3 contains 15 residues. V was shortened by 3 bases and J by 4 bases, with 16 bases between the two germline ends. CDR3 sequence reads: CASSFQGGFPYEQYF. CDR3 nucleotides: TGTGCCAGCAGTTTTCAGGGTGGGTTCCCATACGAGCAGTACTTC.

CDR3 nucleotides: TGCGCCAGCAGCGGGGGGGACCCGTCGAACACTGAAGCTTTCTTT. Translation gives CASSGGDPSNTEAFF. The V call is TRBV5-1, the J call TRBJ1-1; D is possibly TRBD1 (5 bases). Germline V lookup: CDR1 SGHRS, CDR2 YFSETQ. This CDR3 has 15 residues. Trimming removed 4 bases at V and 1 base at J, with 14 bases between.

This clone was recorded many times. This rearrangement joins TRBV5-1 to TRBJ2-7; TRBD2 matches at 8 bases. Germline trimming cut 4 bases from V and 3 bases from J; bases unmatched to any gene: 3. Per the germline V gene, CDR1 is SGHRS and CDR2 is YFSETQ. The length of the CDR3 is 13 residues. The CDR3 sequence is CASSPSGYYEQYF. The CDR3 region has the DNA TGCGCCAGCAGCCCTAGCGGGTACTACGAGCAGTACTTC.

V is TRBV5-1 and J is TRBJ2-3, with D unresolved. The V and J ends lost 6 bases and 0 bases respectively, with 11 bases between them. The CDR3 is 14 amino acids. The germline CDR1 and CDR2 sequences are SGHRS and YFSETQ. The CDR3 sequence: CASTQVPSTDTQYF. The CDR3 DNA follows: TGCGCCAGCACCCAGGTACCTAGCACAGATACGCAGTATTTT.

The chain employs TRBV3-1 (or the pseudogene TRBV3-2) and TRBJ1-5; D not resolved. Germline V gene data show CDR1 as LGHDT and CDR2 as YNNKEL (reference sequence). Deletions cut 0 bases from V and 3 bases from J, with 6 bases between. The CDR3 is 14 amino acids. The CDR3: CASSQDPFNQPQHF. The DNA for the CDR3 is TGTGCCAGCAGCCAAGACCCGTTCAATCAGCCCCAGCATTTT.

The J gene is TRBJ2-5, the V gene TRBV10-2; D is perhaps TRBD2 (6 bases). The CDR3 extends over 15 amino acids. CDR1 and CDR2 from the germline V gene are WSHSY and SAAADI. The V end was cut by 2 bases, the J end by 0 bases, with 10 bases between. The CDR3: CASSEPGGNQETQYF. The DNA for the CDR3 is TGCGCCAGCAGTGAGCCCGGCGGGAACCAAGAGACCCAGTACTTC.

This sequence joins TRBV4-1 and TRBJ2-3, with D maybe TRBD1 (6 bases). Germline V gene data show CDR1 as MGHRA and CDR2 as YSYEKL. Trimming left V 3 bases short and J 3 bases short, with 22 bases between. CDR3 length: 18 amino acids. The CDR3 DNA sequence: TGCGCCAGCAGCCAGGCCTTCAGGACGGGTAGGGGGACAGATACGCAGTATTTT. This translates into CASSQAFRTGRGTDTQYF.

This chain uses TRBV27 with TRBJ2-1; tentative D call: TRBD2 (6 bases). V gave up 5 bases and J gave up 5 bases, with 16 bases separating them. Looked up from germline, CDR1 is MNHEY and CDR2 is SMNVEV (reference sequence). The CDR3 contains 15 residues. The CDR3 DNA sequence: TGTGCCAGCAGTCCCCGGGGGAGGATTAACAATGAGCAGTTCTTC. Encoded protein: CASSPRGRINNEQFF.

In DNA, the CDR3 is TGTGCCAGCAGCCCCGAGGTACTTTCCGGAAACACCATATATTTT. Encoded protein: CASSPEVLSGNTIYF. This chain connects TRBV4-2 to TRBJ1-3; D is ambiguous. Germline loops: CDR1 LGHNA, CDR2 YNFKEQ. This CDR3 contains 15 residues. The ends were cut back, 4 bases at V and 4 bases at J, with 14 bases in the middle.

The V call is TRBV5-6, the J call TRBJ2-5, with 13 nucleotides matching TRBD2. CDR1 and CDR2 (germline): SGHDT, YYEEEE. There are 17 residues in the CDR3. Trimming took 3 bases from V and 1 from J; bases not matched to a gene: 6. The CDR3: CASSSTSGGATQETQYF. CDR3 bases: TGTGCCAGCAGCTCCACTAGCGGGGGGGCTACCCAAGAGACCCAGTACTTC.

CDR3 in amino acids: CASTPPPSYNEQFF. The CDR3 coding sequence is TGTGCCAGCACCCCCCCTCCCTCCTACAATGAGCAGTTCTTC. The chain employs TRBV7-9 and TRBJ2-1; D gene unclear. The CDR3 consists of 14 residues. Trimming took 7 bases from V and 0 from J, leaving 10 bases between them. Germline CDR1 reads SEHNR; CDR2 reads FQNEAQ (reference sequence).